Below, 26 T cell receptor beta chains from the same sample are listed, as sequenced in a study of shared clonotypes between healthy human individuals. Sequencing used immunoSEQ multiplex PCR; TCRdb keeps in-frame clones, though not all of them. The sample has 450,000 to 500,000 clones, about 78% seen once; the top ten hold more than 10%. Source material: PBMCs. The receptors come from a woman in her 40s in good health. Some clones in this sample may be carry-over from other donors' samples.

The CDR3 spells CASSLGLAGDNEQFF. CDR3 in DNA: TGTGCCAGCAGCCTGGGACTAGCGGGAGACAATGAGCAGTTCTTC. The chain employs TRBV5-4 and TRBJ2-1; the match to TRBD2 covers 14 bases. With V trimmed by 4 bases and J by 5 bases, 2 bases remained unmatched. CDR1 is SGHNT and CDR2 is YYREEE in the germline V gene (reference sequence). The CDR3 is made up of 15 amino acids.

This sequence joins TRBV5-1 and TRBJ1-3; no firm D call. CDR3 length equals 14 residues. The germline CDR1 and CDR2 sequences are SGHRS and YFSETQ. Trimming stripped 2 bases from V and 0 bases from J, with 6 bases between. Here the CDR3 DNA reads TGCGCCAGCAGCTTACAGACCTCTGGAAACACCATATATTTT. Its protein product is CASSLQTSGNTIYF.

In this sample, this clone turned up once. A much larger clone lies a single base off, so this may be a read error. The chain is built from TRBV30 and TRBJ2-7; tentative D call: TRBD1 (6 bases). The length of the CDR3 is 14 residues. The germline gives CDR1 GTSNPN, CDR2 SVGIG (reference sequence). This CDR3 reads CAWSPGVGANERYF. As DNA, the CDR3 is TGTGCCTGGAGTCCAGGGGTAGGGGCGAACGAGCGGTACTTC. Full variable domain (rest looked up from reference TRBV30 and TRBJ2-7): SQTIHQWPATLVQPVGSPLSLECTVEGTSNPNLYWYRQAAGRGLQLLFYSVGIGQISSEVPQNLSASRPQDRQFILSSKKLLLSDSGFYLCAWSPGVGANERYFGPGTRLTVT.

The rearrangement links TRBV9 to TRBJ1-3; D ambiguous. V was pared by 1 base and J by 0 bases, with 8 bases between. CDR3 length: 15 residues. Germline lookup yields CDR1 SGDLS and CDR2 YYNGEE. DNA of the CDR3: TGTGCCAGCAGCGTATGGCCCGACTCTGGAAACACCATATATTTT. Protein: CASSVWPDSGNTIYF. Variable domain in full (rest from reference TRBV9 and TRBJ1-3): DSGVTQTPKHLITATGQRVTLRCSPRSGDLSVYWYQQSLDQGLQFLIQYYNGEERAKGNILERFSAQQFPDLHSELNLSSLELGDSALYFCASSVWPDSGNTIYFGEGSWLTVV.

The V and J genes are TRBV7-6 and TRBJ2-2; 8 bases fit TRBD1. CDR1 is SGHVS and CDR2 is FNYEAQ in the germline V gene. The CDR3 extends over 15 amino acids. Trimming removed 4 bases from V and 6 bases from J; junction bases left unmatched: 7. The CDR3 DNA sequence: TGTGCCAGCAGCTCCCGGACAGGGTTTGCCGGGGAGCTGTTTTTT. As protein: CASSSRTGFAGELFF.

In its sample, this clone was seen once. This chain links TRBV13 with TRBJ2-1; TRBD2 matches 9 bases. Germline V CDR1 and CDR2: PRHDT, FYEKMQ (reference sequence). This CDR3 spans 17 amino acids. With 0 bases clipped from V and 6 bases from J, the junction kept 9 bases outside the gene matches. The CDR3: CASSLGVGLAGTNEQFF. The CDR3 DNA is TGTGCCAGCAGCTTAGGCGTTGGGCTAGCGGGGACCAATGAGCAGTTCTTC.

The chain links TRBV10-3 to TRBJ2-3, with D perhaps being TRBD1 or TRBD2 (5 bases each). The CDR3 has 14 amino acids. Germline V gene data show CDR1 as ENHRY and CDR2 as SYGVKD. The ends were cut back, 5 bases at V and 0 bases at J, with 9 bases in the middle. CDR3 sequence (DNA): TGTGCCATCAGTTTAGGGACCAGCACAGATACGCAGTATTTT. The encoded protein is CAISLGTSTDTQYF.

The chain is built from TRBV28 and TRBJ2-1, with D perhaps matching TRBD1 (6 bases). Germline V lookup: CDR1 MDHEN, CDR2 SYDVKM. Trimming left V 5 bases short and J 6 bases short, with 14 bases between. CDR3 length equals 14 residues. The CDR3 DNA sequence: TGTGCCAGCAGTAAACCCATAGGGGGCAATGAGCAGTTCTTC. Amino acid sequence: CASSKPIGGNEQFF.

This chain links TRBV11-2 with TRBJ1-2, with D possibly TRBD1 on 6 matching bases. Trimming pared 5 bases from V and 7 bases from J, leaving 20 bases between. The CDR3 runs to 15 residues. Germline assignment: CDR1 SGHAT and CDR2 FQNNGV. CDR3 residues: CASSVSGAPLGGYTF. The CDR3 DNA follows: TGTGCCAGCAGCGTTTCAGGGGCTCCGCTCGGTGGCTACACCTTC. Full variable domain (rest looked up from reference TRBV11-2 and TRBJ1-2): EAGVAQSPRYKIIEKRQSVAFWCNPISGHATLYWYQQILGQGPKLLIQFQNNGVVDDSQLPKDRFSAERLKGVDSTLKIQPAKLEDSAVYLCASSVSGAPLGGYTFGSGTRLTVV.

J is TRBJ2-3 and V is TRBV5-4; D might be TRBD2 (5 bases). Germline V CDR1 and CDR2: SGHNT, YYREEE (reference sequence). The V end was cut by 4 bases, the J end by 4 bases, with 13 bases between. The CDR3 is 14 amino acids. The chain's CDR3 is CASSTRDIADTQYF. As DNA, the CDR3 is TGTGCCAGCAGCACGAGGGATATTGCAGATACGCAGTATTTT.

The CDR3 DNA reads TGTGCCAGCAGCCCGCGCAACAGGGGGCGAGGCACCGGGGAGCTGTTTTTT. It translates to CASSPRNRGRGTGELFF. The gene calls are TRBV7-3 and TRBJ2-2, with TRBD1 matching over 9 bases. Unmatched junction bases numbered 11, after V lost 5 bases and J lost 4 bases. This CDR3 spans 17 amino acids. Per germline, CDR1 SGHTA and CDR2 FQGTGA.

In regard to this clone: It is likely a read error: a sequence one base away is far more abundant. The same CDR3 can be traced to other DNA sequences in this sample. The V and J genes are TRBV30 and TRBJ2-3; no firm D call. Germline CDR1 and CDR2: GTSNPN and SVGIG (reference sequence). The V and J ends lost 2 bases and 1 base respectively, with 4 bases between them. The CDR3 totals 12 residues. CDR3 in amino acids: CAWSTRTDTQYF. CDR3 DNA: TGTGCCTGGAGTACTCGCACAGATACGCAGTATTTT. Complete variable domain (other parts from reference TRBV30 and TRBJ2-3): SQTIHQWPATLVQPVGSPLSLECTVEGTSNPNLYWYRQAAGRGLQLLFYSVGIGQISSEVPQNLSASRPQDRQFILSSKKLLLSDSGFYLCAWSTRTDTQYFGPGTRLTVL.

The CDR3 reads CASSLRGLQITYEQYF. DNA of the CDR3: TGTGCCAGCAGCTTAAGGGGACTACAAATTACCTACGAGCAGTACTTC. The chain recombines TRBV7-2 with TRBJ2-7, with TRBD2 matching over 7 bases. J lost 2 bases, V lost 2 bases, and 9 bases had no gene match. The CDR3 runs to 16 residues. Germline-derived CDR1 and CDR2 are SGHTA and FQGNSA.

CDR3 DNA sequence: TGTGCCAGCAGACTAGCGGGAGCGGTTGAGCAGTTCTTC. Translating gives CASRLAGAVEQFF. The chain joins TRBV28 to TRBJ2-1; 11 bases are shared with TRBD2. The germline V gene encodes CDR1 MDHEN and CDR2 SYDVKM. The CDR3 length is 13 residues. V lost 6 bases to trimming and J lost 9 bases; unmatched junction nucleotides: 4.

This chain uses TRBV5-1 with TRBJ2-5, with 7 positions matching TRBD1. Germline V CDR1 and CDR2: SGHRS, YFSETQ. The CDR3 is 14 residues long. Trimming at V came to 4 bases and at J to 3 bases, leaving 6 bases not matched to a gene. The CDR3 protein is CASSRDTGEETQYF. For the CDR3, the DNA is TGCGCCAGCAGCCGGGACACAGGGGAAGAGACCCAGTACTTC.

This clone turned up a few times. Here the CDR3 reads CASSASGRLTDTQYF. Here the CDR3 DNA reads TGTGCCAGCAGTGCTAGCGGGAGGTTGACAGATACGCAGTATTTT. J is TRBJ2-3 and V is TRBV6-5; the match to TRBD2 covers 11 bases. This CDR3 is 15 amino acids long. Germline V gene lookup returns CDR1 MNHEY and CDR2 SVGAGI. With 5 bases clipped from V and 3 bases from J, the junction kept 4 bases outside the gene matches.

This clone has more than one count but fewer than ten. This chain links TRBV6-5 with TRBJ1-2, with D unresolved. In germline, CDR1 is MNHEY, CDR2 SVGAGI. V lost 6 bases and J 2 bases, leaving 13 bases between the germline ends. This CDR3 comprises 14 residues. CDR3 DNA sequence: TGTGCCAGCAGACGCTTGGGGAGGAACTATGGCTACACCTTC. Its translation is CASRRLGRNYGYTF.

The V call is TRBV19, the J call TRBJ2-1, with 9 positions matching TRBD2. V dropped 3 bases and J dropped 15; count of bases not matched to a gene: 6. The CDR3 length is 12 residues. The germline gives CDR1 LNHDA, CDR2 SQIVND (reference sequence). The CDR3 DNA follows: TGTGCCAGTAGTATGCCTAGCGGGATTCGGTTCTTC. This codes for CASSMPSGIRFF.

To note about this clone: Distinct nucleotide sequences in the sample also encode this CDR3. The chain joins TRBV5-4 to TRBJ2-5; D perhaps matches TRBD2 (5 bases). Per the germline V gene, CDR1 is SGHNT and CDR2 is YYREEE (reference sequence). This CDR3 contains 14 residues. V was pared by 3 bases and J by 1 base, with 10 bases between. CDR3 residues: CASSSRDSQETQYF. The CDR3 DNA reads as TGTGCCAGCAGCTCCCGGGATAGCCAAGAGACCCAGTACTTC.

This chain uses TRBV29-1 with TRBJ2-5, with 10 nucleotides matching TRBD1. The CDR3 length is 13 residues. V lost 6 bases, J lost 4 bases, and 5 bases stayed unmatched. In germline, CDR1 is SQVTM, CDR2 ANQGSEA. The CDR3 DNA is TGCAGCGTCGAGACAGGGGGCTTAGAGACCCAGTACTTC. Protein sequence: CSVETGGLETQYF.

This chain connects TRBV19 to TRBJ2-2; TRBD1 aligns across 9 bases. Germline V gives CDR1 LNHDA, CDR2 SQIVND (reference sequence). V was pared by 3 bases and J by 6 bases, with 8 bases of the junction left unmatched. The length of the CDR3 is 16 residues. CDR3 DNA sequence: TGTGCCAGTAGTATTTCCTTCGGGACAGGGTCCGGGGAGCTGTTTTTT. It is translated as CASSISFGTGSGELFF.

The CDR3 region has the DNA TGTGCCAGCAGCTTAGCGCCGCTAGCGGATCCGACCTACGAGCAGTACTTC. Its translation: CASSLAPLADPTYEQYF. J is TRBJ2-7 and V is TRBV11-2; TRBD2 matches 7 bases. The CDR3 spans 17 residues. The germline CDR1 and CDR2 sequences are SGHAT and FQNNGV. The J segment lost 2 bases and the V segment lost 1 base, leaving 11 bases of the junction unmatched.

The chain employs TRBV25-1 and TRBJ2-5; TRBD1 might be the D (7 bases). Germline CDR1 reads MGHDK; CDR2 reads SYGVNS. CDR3 length equals 14 residues. V gave up 7 bases and J gave up 5 bases, with 17 bases separating them. The CDR3 loop reads CASTDRVGGETQYF. CDR3 coding DNA: TGTGCCAGCACAGACAGGGTTGGGGGGGAGACCCAGTACTTC.

CDR3 amino acids: CSVDGAGAHEQYF. The CDR3 DNA reads TGCAGCGTTGATGGGGCAGGCGCCCACGAGCAGTACTTC. The chain is built from TRBV29-1 and TRBJ2-7, with D possibly being TRBD1 (5 bases). The V gene lost 3 bases and the J gene lost 5 bases, with 14 bases spanning the gap. Germline CDR1 reads SQVTM; CDR2 reads ANQGSEA. The length of the CDR3 is 13 residues.

Concerning this clone itself: Other DNA sequences from this sample encode an identical CDR3 as well. The rearrangement links TRBV7-2 to TRBJ2-5; 7 bases line up with TRBD2. The ends lost 5 bases at V and 2 bases at J; junction bases unmatched: 2. The CDR3 has 13 amino acids. Germline V gives CDR1 SGHTA, CDR2 FQGNSA. The CDR3 region is CASSPGLQETQYF. CDR3 DNA: TGTGCCAGCAGCCCGGGACTACAAGAGACCCAGTACTTC.

On this clone itself: Additional DNA sequences in this sample encode the identical CDR3. The chain links TRBV9 to TRBJ1-5; a possible D gene is TRBD1 (5 bases). The CDR3 is 13 amino acids. Deletions cut 2 bases from V and 4 bases from J, with 7 bases between. Germline V gene data show CDR1 as SGDLS and CDR2 as YYNGEE. The DNA of the CDR3 is TGTGCCAGCAGCGTGGGGGAAAATCAGCCCCAGCATTTT. This gives the protein CASSVGENQPQHF.